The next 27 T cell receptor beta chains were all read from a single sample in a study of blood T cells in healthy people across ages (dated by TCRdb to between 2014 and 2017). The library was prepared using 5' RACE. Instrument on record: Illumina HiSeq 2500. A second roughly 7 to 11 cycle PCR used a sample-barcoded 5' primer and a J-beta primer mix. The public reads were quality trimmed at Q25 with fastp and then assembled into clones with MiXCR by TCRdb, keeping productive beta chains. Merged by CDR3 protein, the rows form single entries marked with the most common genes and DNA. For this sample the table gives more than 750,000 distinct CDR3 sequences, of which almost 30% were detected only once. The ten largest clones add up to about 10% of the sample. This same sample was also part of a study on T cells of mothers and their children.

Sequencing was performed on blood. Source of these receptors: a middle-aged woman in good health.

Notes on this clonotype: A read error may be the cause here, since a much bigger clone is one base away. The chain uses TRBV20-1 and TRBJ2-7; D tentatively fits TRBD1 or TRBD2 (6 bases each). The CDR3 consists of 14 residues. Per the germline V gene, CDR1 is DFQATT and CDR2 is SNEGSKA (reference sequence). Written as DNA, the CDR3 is TGCAGTGCTAGATTTACTTTCGGGGGCTACGGGCAGTACTTC. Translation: CSARFTFGGYGQYF.

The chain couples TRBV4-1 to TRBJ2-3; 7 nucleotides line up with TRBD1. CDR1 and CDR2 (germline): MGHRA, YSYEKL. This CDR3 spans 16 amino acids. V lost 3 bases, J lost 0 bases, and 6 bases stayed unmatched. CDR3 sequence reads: CASSHSGQLSTDTQYF. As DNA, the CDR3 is TGCGCCAGCAGCCACTCGGGACAGCTTAGCACAGATACGCAGTATTTT.

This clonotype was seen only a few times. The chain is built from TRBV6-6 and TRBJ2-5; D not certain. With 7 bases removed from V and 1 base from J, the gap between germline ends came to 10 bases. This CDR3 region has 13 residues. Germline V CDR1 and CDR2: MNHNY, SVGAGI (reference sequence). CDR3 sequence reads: CASTLRFQETQYF. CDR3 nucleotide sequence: TGTGCCAGCACATTAAGATTCCAAGAGACCCAGTACTTC.

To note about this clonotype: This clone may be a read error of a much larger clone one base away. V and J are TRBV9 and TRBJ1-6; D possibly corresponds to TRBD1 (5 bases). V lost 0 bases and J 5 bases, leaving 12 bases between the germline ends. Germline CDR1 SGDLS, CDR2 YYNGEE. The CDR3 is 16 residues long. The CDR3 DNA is TGTGCCAGCAGCGTAGTTCCGGGACCCGATAATTCACCCCTCCACTTT. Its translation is CASSVVPGPDNSPLHF.

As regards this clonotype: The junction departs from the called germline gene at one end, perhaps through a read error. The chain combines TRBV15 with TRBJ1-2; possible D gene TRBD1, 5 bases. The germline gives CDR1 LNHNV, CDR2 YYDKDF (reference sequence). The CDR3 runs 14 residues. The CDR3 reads CATGRPREAWGYTF. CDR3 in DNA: TGTGCCACCGGCAGACCCAGGGAAGCATGGGGCTACACCTTC.

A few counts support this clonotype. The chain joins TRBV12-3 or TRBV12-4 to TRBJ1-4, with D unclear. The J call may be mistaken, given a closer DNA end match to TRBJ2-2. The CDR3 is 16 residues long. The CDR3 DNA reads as TGTGCCAGCAGCCTCGGACCATTAACGAACACCGGGGAGCTGTTTTTT. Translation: CASSLGPLTNTGELFF.

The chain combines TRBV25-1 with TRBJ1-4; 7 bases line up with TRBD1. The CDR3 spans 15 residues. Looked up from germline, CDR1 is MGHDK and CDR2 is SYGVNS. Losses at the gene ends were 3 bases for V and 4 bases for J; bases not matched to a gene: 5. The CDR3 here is CASSDTTGDNEKLFF. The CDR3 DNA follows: TGTGCCAGCAGTGACACAACAGGGGATAATGAAAAACTGTTTTTT.

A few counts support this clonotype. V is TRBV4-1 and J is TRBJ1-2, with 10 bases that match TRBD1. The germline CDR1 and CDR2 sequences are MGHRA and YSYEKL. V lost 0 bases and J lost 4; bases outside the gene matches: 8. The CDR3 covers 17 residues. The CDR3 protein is CASSQDRMGTGAYGYTF. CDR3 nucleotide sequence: TGCGCCAGCAGCCAAGATCGCATGGGGACAGGGGCCTATGGCTACACCTTC.

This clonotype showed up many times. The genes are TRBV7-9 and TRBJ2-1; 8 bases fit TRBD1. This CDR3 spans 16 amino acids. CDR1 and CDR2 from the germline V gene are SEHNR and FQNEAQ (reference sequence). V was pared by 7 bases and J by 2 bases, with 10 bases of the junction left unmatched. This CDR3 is CASTPGETGAYNEQFF. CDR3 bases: TGTGCCAGCACCCCGGGGGAGACAGGGGCCTACAATGAGCAGTTCTTC.

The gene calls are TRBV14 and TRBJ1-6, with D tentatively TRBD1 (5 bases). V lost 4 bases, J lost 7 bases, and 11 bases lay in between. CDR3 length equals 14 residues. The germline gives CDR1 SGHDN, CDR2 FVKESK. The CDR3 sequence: CASSPTRANSPLHF. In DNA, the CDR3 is TGTGCCAGCAGCCCGACCAGGGCAAATTCACCCCTCCACTTT. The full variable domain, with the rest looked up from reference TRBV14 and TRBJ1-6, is EAGVTQFPSHSVIEKGQTVTLRCDPISGHDNLYWYRRVMGKEIKFLLHFVKESKQDESGMPNNRFLAERTGGTYSTLKVQPAELEDSGVYFCASSPTRANSPLHFGNGTRLTVT.

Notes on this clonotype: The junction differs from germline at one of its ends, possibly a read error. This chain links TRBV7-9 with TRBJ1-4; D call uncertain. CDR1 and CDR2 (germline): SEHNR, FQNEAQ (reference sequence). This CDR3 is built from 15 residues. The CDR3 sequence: CANSPPTRTNEKLFF. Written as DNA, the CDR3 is TGTGCCAACAGCCCTCCAACGAGGACTAATGAAAAACTGTTTTTT.

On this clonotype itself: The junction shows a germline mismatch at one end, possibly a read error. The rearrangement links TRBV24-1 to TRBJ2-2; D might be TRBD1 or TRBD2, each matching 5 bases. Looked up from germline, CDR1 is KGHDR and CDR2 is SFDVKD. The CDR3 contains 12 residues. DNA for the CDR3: TGTGCCACCCGTGAGGGGACCGGGGAGCTGTTTTTT. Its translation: CATREGTGELFF.

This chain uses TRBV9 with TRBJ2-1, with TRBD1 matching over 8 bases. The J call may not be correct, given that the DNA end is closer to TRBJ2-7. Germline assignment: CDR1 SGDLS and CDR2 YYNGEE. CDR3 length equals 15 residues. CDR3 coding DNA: TGTGCCAGCAGCACCCCTCAGGGGGCTGACAATGAGCAGTACTTC. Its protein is CASSTPQGADNEQYF.

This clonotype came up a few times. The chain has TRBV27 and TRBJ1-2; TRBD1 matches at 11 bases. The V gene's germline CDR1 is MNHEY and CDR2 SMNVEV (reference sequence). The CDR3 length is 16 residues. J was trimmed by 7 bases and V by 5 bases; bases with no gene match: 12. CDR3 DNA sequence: TGTGCCAGCAGTCCCAATCGGGACAGGGGGAGAGGTGGCTACACCTTC. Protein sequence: CASSPNRDRGRGGYTF.

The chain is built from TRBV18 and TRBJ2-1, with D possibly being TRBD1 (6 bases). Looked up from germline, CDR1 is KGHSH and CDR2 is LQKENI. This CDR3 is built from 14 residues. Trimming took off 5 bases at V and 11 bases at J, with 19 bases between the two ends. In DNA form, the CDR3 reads TGTGCCAGCTCAACGGACTTGGGGGCTCCCAAGCAGTTCTTC. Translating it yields CASSTDLGAPKQFF.

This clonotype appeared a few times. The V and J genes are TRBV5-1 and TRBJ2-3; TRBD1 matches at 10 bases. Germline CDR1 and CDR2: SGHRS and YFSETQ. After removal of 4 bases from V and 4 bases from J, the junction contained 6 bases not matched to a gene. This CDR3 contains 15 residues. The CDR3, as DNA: TGCGCCAGCAGCCGGGGACAGGGGAGTCCAGATACGCAGTATTTT. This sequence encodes CASSRGQGSPDTQYF. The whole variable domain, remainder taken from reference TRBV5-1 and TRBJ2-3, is KAGVTQTPRYLIKTRGQQVTLSCSPISGHRSVSWYQQTPGQGLQFLFEYFSETQRNKGNFPGRFSGRQFSNSRSEMNVSTLELGDSALYLCASSRGQGSPDTQYFGPGTRLTVL.

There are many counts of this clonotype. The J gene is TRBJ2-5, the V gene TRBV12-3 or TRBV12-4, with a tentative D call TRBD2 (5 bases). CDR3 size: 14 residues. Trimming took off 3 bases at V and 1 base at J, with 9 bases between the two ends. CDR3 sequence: CASSFGIAQETQYF. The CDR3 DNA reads TGTGCCAGCAGTTTCGGGATCGCCCAAGAGACCCAGTACTTC.

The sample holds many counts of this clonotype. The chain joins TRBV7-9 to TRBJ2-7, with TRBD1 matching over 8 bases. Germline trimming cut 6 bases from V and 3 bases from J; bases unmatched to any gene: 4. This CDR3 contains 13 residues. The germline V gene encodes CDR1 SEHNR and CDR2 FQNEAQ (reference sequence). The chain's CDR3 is CASSPGTGYEQYF. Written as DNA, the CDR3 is TGTGCCAGCAGTCCCGGGACAGGCTACGAGCAGTACTTC.

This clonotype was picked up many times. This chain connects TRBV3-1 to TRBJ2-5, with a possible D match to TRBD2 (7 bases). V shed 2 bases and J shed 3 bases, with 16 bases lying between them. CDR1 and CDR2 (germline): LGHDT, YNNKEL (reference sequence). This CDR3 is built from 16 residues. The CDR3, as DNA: TGTGCCAGCAGCCAATGGGGGGGGCCTAAGGAAGAGACCCAGTACTTC. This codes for CASSQWGGPKEETQYF.

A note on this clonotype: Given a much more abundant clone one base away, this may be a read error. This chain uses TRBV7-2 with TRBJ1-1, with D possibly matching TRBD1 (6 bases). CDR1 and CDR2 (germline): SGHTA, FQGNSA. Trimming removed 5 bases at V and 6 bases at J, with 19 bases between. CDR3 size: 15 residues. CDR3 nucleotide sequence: TGTGCCAGCAGCCCCCGACGGGGGGCGAGCGCTGAAGCTTTCTTT. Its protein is CASSPRRGASAEAFF.

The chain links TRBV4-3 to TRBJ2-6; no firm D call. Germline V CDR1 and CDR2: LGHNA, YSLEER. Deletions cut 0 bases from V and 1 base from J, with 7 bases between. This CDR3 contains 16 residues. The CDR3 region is CASSQDWASGANVLTF. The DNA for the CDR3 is TGCGCCAGCAGCCAAGATTGGGCTTCTGGGGCCAACGTCCTGACTTTC.

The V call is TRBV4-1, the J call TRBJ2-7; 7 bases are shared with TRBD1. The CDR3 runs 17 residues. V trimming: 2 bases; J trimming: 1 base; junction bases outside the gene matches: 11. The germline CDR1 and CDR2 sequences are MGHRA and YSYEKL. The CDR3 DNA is TGCGCCAGCAGCCAACTCGGGGATCGGACAGGTTCCTACGAGCAGTACTTC. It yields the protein CASSQLGDRTGSYEQYF.

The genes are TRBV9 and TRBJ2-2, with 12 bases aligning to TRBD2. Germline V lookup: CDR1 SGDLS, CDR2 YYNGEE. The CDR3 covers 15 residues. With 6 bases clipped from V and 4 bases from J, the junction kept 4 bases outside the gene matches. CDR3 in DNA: TGTGCCAGCAACCTAGCGGGGGGGCCCACCGGGGAGCTGTTTTTT. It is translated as CASNLAGGPTGELFF.

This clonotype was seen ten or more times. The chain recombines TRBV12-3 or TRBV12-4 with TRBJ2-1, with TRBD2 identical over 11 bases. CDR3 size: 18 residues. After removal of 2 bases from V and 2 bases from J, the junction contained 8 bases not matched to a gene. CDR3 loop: CASSLREIAGGPYNEQFF. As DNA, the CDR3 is TGTGCCAGCAGTTTACGAGAAATAGCGGGGGGGCCCTACAATGAGCAGTTCTTC.

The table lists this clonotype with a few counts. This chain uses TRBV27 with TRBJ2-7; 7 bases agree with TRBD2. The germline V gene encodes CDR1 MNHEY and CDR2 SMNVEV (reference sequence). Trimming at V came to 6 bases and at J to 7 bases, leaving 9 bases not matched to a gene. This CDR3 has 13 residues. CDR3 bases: TGTGCCAGCAGCAATACCGGAGCGGGGGAGCAGTACTTC. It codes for CASSNTGAGEQYF.

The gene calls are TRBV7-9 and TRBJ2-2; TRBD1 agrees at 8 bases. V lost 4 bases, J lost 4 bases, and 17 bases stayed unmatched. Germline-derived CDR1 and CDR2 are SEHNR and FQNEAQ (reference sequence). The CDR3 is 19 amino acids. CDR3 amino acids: CASSYSLTGVRLITGELFF. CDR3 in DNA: TGTGCCAGCAGCTATTCCTTGACAGGGGTCCGCCTGATCACCGGGGAGCTGTTTTTT. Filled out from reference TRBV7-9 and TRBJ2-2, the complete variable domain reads DTGVSQNPRHKITKRGQNVTFRCDPISEHNRLYWYRQTLGQGPEFLTYFQNEAQLEKSRLLSDRFSAERPKGSFSTLEIQRTEQGDSAMYLCASSYSLTGVRLITGELFFGEGSRLTVL.

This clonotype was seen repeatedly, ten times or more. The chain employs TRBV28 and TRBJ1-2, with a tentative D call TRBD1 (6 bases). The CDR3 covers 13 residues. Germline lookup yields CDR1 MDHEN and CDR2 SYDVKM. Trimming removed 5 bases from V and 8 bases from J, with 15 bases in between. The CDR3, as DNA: TGTGCCAGCAGTCCGGGACACCCGAGGGGCTACACCTTC. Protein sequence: CASSPGHPRGYTF.